Below are 25 T cell receptor beta chains sequenced from a single sample in a study of neurological immune-mediated disorders. As to time point: longitudinal time-point 3. TCRdb reanalysed the 5' RACE reads using MiXCR and keeps one entry per CDR3 protein. Among more than 75,000 distinct CDR3 sequences listed, roughly 4.3% were seen once. The sample taken for sequencing was PBMCs. The receptors shown here come from a woman in her sixties with multiple sclerosis.

This clonotype was counted at least ten times. The genes are TRBV20-1 and TRBJ2-3, with D possibly TRBD2 on 5 matching bases. V dropped 0 bases and J dropped 13 bases, with 14 bases sitting between them. The germline V gene encodes CDR1 DFQATT and CDR2 SNEGSKA (reference sequence). The CDR3 spans 12 residues. The DNA of the CDR3 is TGCAGTGCTAGAGATCCTTTGGACTCTAAGTATTTT. Translated, it gives CSARDPLDSKYF.

Ten or more counts support this clonotype. The chain is built from TRBV7-6 and TRBJ2-1; D is possibly TRBD2 (5 bases). The CDR3 runs to 14 residues. CDR1 and CDR2 (germline): SGHVS, FNYEAQ. The V end lost 1 base, the J end lost 7 bases, and 11 bases lay between the germline ends. CDR3 DNA: TGTGCCAGCAGCTTAGGGACTCCCGGAAATGAGCAGTTCTTC. As protein: CASSLGTPGNEQFF.

The chain is built from TRBV6-1 and TRBJ2-7, with D possibly being TRBD1 (5 bases). Trimming stripped 7 bases from V and 2 bases from J, with 12 bases between. CDR1 is MNHNS and CDR2 is SASEGT in the germline V gene. The CDR3 loop spans 13 amino acids. In nucleotides, the CDR3 is TGTGCCAGCATGGTAGGGGTAACCTACGAGCAGTACTTC. It encodes CASMVGVTYEQYF.

This clonotype was found many times. The chain has TRBV7-9 and TRBJ1-2; D unclear. The V end was cut by 3 bases, the J end by 8 bases, with 19 bases between. Germline assignment: CDR1 SEHNR and CDR2 FQNEAQ (reference sequence). The CDR3 consists of 15 residues. CDR3 region: CASSFQAQVRTGYTF. CDR3 in DNA: TGTGCCAGCAGCTTTCAGGCGCAGGTCCGCACGGGCTACACCTTC.

This clonotype was recorded many times. V usage is TRBV3-1 and J usage is TRBJ2-1, with 9 nucleotides matching TRBD1. V was pared by 7 bases and J by 12 bases, with 10 bases of the junction left unmatched. Germline V CDR1 and CDR2: LGHDT, YNNKEL (reference sequence). CDR3 size: 13 residues. DNA of the CDR3: TGTGCCAGCAAGTCCCTACAGGGGGCAGGGCAGTTCTTC. It yields the protein CASKSLQGAGQFF.

This chain connects TRBV20-1 to TRBJ2-5, with 10 positions matching TRBD2. CDR1 and CDR2 (germline): DFQATT, SNEGSKA (reference sequence). The length of the CDR3 is 14 residues. Trimming cost V 3 bases and J 3 bases; bases outside gene matches: 4. The CDR3: CSASKRGGEETQYF. The CDR3 nucleotides read TGCAGTGCTAGTAAGCGGGGGGGCGAAGAGACCCAGTACTTC.

This clonotype has at least ten counts. The chain carries TRBV6-6 and TRBJ1-5; 8 bases are a match to TRBD1. CDR1 is MNHNY and CDR2 is SVGAGI in the germline V gene (reference sequence). CDR3 length: 15 amino acids. The V gene end was trimmed by 8 bases and the J gene end by 2 bases; junction bases not matched to a gene: 8. Here the CDR3 DNA reads TGTGCCAGCCGAGACCCACAGGGGGGCAATCAGCCCCAGCATTTT. As protein: CASRDPQGGNQPQHF.

This clonotype was found many times. The chain uses TRBV20-1 and TRBJ2-5; D not resolved. This CDR3 region has 12 residues. Germline CDR1 and CDR2: DFQATT and SNEGSKA (reference sequence). The ends were cut back, 2 bases at V and 1 base at J, with 5 bases in the middle. The CDR3 spells CSARYVQETQYF. In DNA, the CDR3 is TGCAGTGCTAGATACGTCCAAGAGACCCAGTACTTC.

In this sample, this clonotype turned up many times. This chain uses TRBV7-2 with TRBJ2-3, with 10 bases aligning to TRBD2. The CDR3 totals 15 residues. The trim removed 0 bases at V and 6 bases at J, leaving 3 bases unmatched. Germline CDR1 is SGHTA and CDR2 is FQGNSA. The CDR3, as DNA: TGTGCCAGCAGCTTAGCAGCGGGGGGGCCCGATACGCAGTATTTT. Translated: CASSLAAGGPDTQYF.

The sample holds many counts of this clonotype. This sequence joins TRBV5-1 and TRBJ2-1; the D is unclear. Looked up from germline, CDR1 is SGHRS and CDR2 is YFSETQ. The CDR3 totals 15 residues. V lost 4 bases and J lost 16, with 27 bases in between. The CDR3 region has the DNA TGCGCCAGCAGCCCGTGGGTAGGCGTTCTGTTACAAAGCTTCTTC. Protein sequence: CASSPWVGVLLQSFF.

This clonotype was counted many times. The rearrangement links TRBV5-1 to TRBJ1-6; no reliable D call. Germline V gives CDR1 SGHRS, CDR2 YFSETQ. The CDR3 sequence is 16 residues long. The V end lost 1 base, the J end lost 5 bases, and 13 bases lay between the germline ends. The CDR3 protein is CASSLTAALDNSPLHF. CDR3 nucleotides: TGCGCCAGCAGCTTGACCGCTGCCTTGGATAATTCACCCCTCCACTTT.

The chain recombines TRBV6-5 with TRBJ1-1; TRBD1 matches at 9 bases. The CDR3 spans 15 residues. Germline V gene sequence: CDR1 MNHEY, CDR2 SVGAGI. V dropped 6 bases and J dropped 3; count of bases not matched to a gene: 8. The CDR3 is CASRSVQGAYTEAFF. The CDR3 DNA sequence: TGTGCCAGCAGGTCCGTACAGGGGGCGTACACTGAAGCTTTCTTT.

The sample holds many counts of this clonotype. The genes are TRBV24-1 and TRBJ2-7, with D unresolved. CDR1 and CDR2 from the germline V gene are KGHDR and SFDVKD. Between the trimmed V and J ends, which lost 2 bases and 2 bases, there was a span of 12 bases. The CDR3 spans 15 residues. DNA for the CDR3: TGTGCCACCAGTGATTCACGGAGAAGGACCTACGAGCAGTACTTC. Translating it yields CATSDSRRRTYEQYF.

This clonotype was recorded at least ten times. The chain recombines TRBV6-1 with TRBJ1-2; D is uncertain. The CDR3 is 15 amino acids. V was trimmed by 7 bases and J by 0 bases, leaving 15 bases between them. Per germline, CDR1 MNHNS and CDR2 SASEGT. The CDR3 loop reads CASTMNRESNYGYTF. The DNA for the CDR3 is TGTGCCAGCACCATGAATAGGGAATCTAACTATGGCTACACCTTC.

The sample holds many counts of this clonotype. CDR3 amino acids: CSVMKDRGTDTQYF. DNA for the CDR3: TGCAGCGTGATGAAGGACAGGGGCACAGATACGCAGTATTTT. This chain links TRBV29-1 with TRBJ2-3; TRBD1 aligns across 8 bases. Trimming cost V 6 bases and J 1 base; bases outside gene matches: 6. This CDR3 region has 14 residues. Per germline, CDR1 SQVTM and CDR2 ANQGSEA.

This clonotype was observed many times. The genes are TRBV7-9 and TRBJ1-1, with a tentative D call TRBD1 (6 bases). This CDR3 has 13 amino acids. The germline V and J ends were trimmed by 0 bases and 11 bases, with 13 bases remaining between them. Germline values: CDR1 SEHNR, CDR2 FQNEAQ (reference sequence). CDR3 region: CASSLAGGAWAFF. DNA for the CDR3: TGTGCCAGCAGCTTAGCCGGGGGGGCATGGGCTTTCTTT.

The table lists this clonotype with many counts. The rearrangement joins TRBV5-1 to TRBJ1-1; D remains ambiguous. The CDR3 covers 14 residues. With 4 bases removed from V and 3 bases from J, the gap between germline ends came to 13 bases. Germline V gene lookup returns CDR1 SGHRS and CDR2 YFSETQ. CDR3 in amino acids: CASSLGGWYTEAFF. The CDR3 coding sequence is TGCGCCAGCAGCCTGGGAGGGTGGTACACTGAAGCTTTCTTT.

Only a few counts were recorded for this clonotype. CDR3: CSVEEGHPGNTIYF. CDR3 sequence (DNA): TGCAGCGTTGAAGAAGGTCATCCTGGAAACACCATATATTTT. The chain couples TRBV29-1 to TRBJ1-3; no reliable D call. The CDR3 is made up of 14 amino acids. Trimming removed 0 bases from V and 2 bases from J, with 8 bases in between. From germline, CDR1 is SQVTM and CDR2 ANQGSEA.

At least ten counts were recorded for this clonotype. This chain joins TRBV29-1 and TRBJ1-6; 9 positions match TRBD1. The ends lost 4 bases at V and 7 bases at J; junction bases unmatched: 8. The CDR3 is 15 residues long. In germline, CDR1 is SQVTM, CDR2 ANQGSEA. The CDR3 here is CSVVEGGQGNSPLHF. Here the CDR3 DNA reads TGCAGCGTTGTCGAAGGAGGACAGGGGAATTCACCCCTCCACTTT.

Ten or more counts support this clonotype. This chain uses TRBV20-1 with TRBJ2-7, with 11 bases lining up with TRBD2. CDR3 length equals 15 residues. Germline CDR1 is DFQATT and CDR2 is SNEGSKA (reference sequence). V lost 3 bases, J lost 6 bases, and 10 bases stayed unmatched. The CDR3 region has the DNA TGCAGTGCTAGGCTACTAGCGGGGGCCCGTGGCGAGCAGTACTTC. This codes for CSARLLAGARGEQYF.

This clonotype appeared many times. This chain links TRBV5-1 with TRBJ2-7, with unresolved D. The CDR3 totals 14 residues. Trimming left V 3 bases short and J 3 bases short, with 13 bases between. The germline V gene encodes CDR1 SGHRS and CDR2 YFSETQ. The CDR3 bases are TGCGCCAGCAGCTCCGCCGGGTATAACTACGAGCAGTACTTC. Its translation: CASSSAGYNYEQYF.

This clonotype was counted at least ten times. The rearrangement uses TRBV29-1 and TRBJ1-1, with TRBD1 identical over 11 bases. Germline V gene lookup returns CDR1 SQVTM and CDR2 ANQGSEA. CDR3 length: 14 residues. V shed 5 bases, J shed 2 bases, and the junction held 4 bases outside the gene matches. The CDR3 DNA is TGCAGCGTTAGGACAGGGGGCGTTAACACTGAAGCTTTCTTT. This translates into CSVRTGGVNTEAFF.

This clonotype showed up many times. The rearrangement joins TRBV5-1 to TRBJ2-7; possibly TRBD1 for D (6 bases). The germline CDR1 and CDR2 sequences are SGHRS and YFSETQ. V was clipped by 0 bases and J by 6 bases, with 13 bases between them. The CDR3 totals 14 residues. The CDR3 loop reads CASSLATGSAEQYF. Written as DNA, the CDR3 is TGCGCCAGCAGCTTGGCCACAGGGTCGGCCGAGCAGTACTTC.

This clonotype has ten or more counts. This chain connects TRBV20-1 to TRBJ1-5; no reliable D call. The CDR3 loop spans 13 amino acids. CDR1 is DFQATT, CDR2 SNEGSKA, per germline (reference sequence). V was clipped by 3 bases and J by 7 bases, with 13 bases between them. CDR3 loop: CSASLGIGQPQHF. The CDR3 region has the DNA TGCAGTGCTAGTTTGGGAATAGGGCAGCCCCAGCATTTT.

This clonotype was recorded at least ten times. CDR3 sequence: CSAGSGGSYNEQFF. The CDR3, as DNA: TGCAGTGCTGGTAGCGGGGGGTCGTACAATGAGCAGTTCTTC. This chain joins TRBV20-1 and TRBJ2-1; 10 bases map to TRBD2. The V gene's germline CDR1 is DFQATT and CDR2 SNEGSKA (reference sequence). Trimming took 5 bases from V and 4 from J; bases not matched to a gene: 5. The CDR3 runs 14 residues.